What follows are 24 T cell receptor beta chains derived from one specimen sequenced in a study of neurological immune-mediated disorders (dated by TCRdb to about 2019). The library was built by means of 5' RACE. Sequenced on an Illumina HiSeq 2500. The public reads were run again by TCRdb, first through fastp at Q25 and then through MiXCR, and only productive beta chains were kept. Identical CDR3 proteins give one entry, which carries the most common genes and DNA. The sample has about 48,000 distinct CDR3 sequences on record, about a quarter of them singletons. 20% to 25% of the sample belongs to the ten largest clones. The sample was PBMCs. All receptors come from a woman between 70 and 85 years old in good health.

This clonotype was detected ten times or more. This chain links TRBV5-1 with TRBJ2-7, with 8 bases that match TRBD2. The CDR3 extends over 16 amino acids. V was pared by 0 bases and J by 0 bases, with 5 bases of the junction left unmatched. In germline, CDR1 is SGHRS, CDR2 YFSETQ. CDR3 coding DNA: TGCGCCAGCAGCTTGGAAGTAGCGGGAAGCTCCTACGAGCAGTACTTC. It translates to CASSLEVAGSSYEQYF. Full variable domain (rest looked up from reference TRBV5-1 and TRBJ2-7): KAGVTQTPRYLIKTRGQQVTLSCSPISGHRSVSWYQQTPGQGLQFLFEYFSETQRNKGNFPGRFSGRQFSNSRSEMNVSTLELGDSALYLCASSLEVAGSSYEQYFGPGTRLTVT.

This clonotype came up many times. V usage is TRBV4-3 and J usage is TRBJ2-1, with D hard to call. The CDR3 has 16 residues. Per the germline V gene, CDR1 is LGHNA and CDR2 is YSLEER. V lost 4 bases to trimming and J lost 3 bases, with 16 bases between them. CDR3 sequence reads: CASSPRSSQVYNEQFF. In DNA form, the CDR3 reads TGCGCCAGCAGCCCCCGGTCGAGCCAGGTCTACAATGAGCAGTTCTTC.

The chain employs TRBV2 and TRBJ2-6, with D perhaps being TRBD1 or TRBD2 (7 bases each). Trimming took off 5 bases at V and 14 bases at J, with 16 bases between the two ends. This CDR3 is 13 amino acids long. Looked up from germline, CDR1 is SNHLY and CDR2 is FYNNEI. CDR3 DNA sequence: TGTGCCAGCAGTCGAGACAGGGAGGGCTTCCTGACTTTC. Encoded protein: CASSRDREGFLTF.

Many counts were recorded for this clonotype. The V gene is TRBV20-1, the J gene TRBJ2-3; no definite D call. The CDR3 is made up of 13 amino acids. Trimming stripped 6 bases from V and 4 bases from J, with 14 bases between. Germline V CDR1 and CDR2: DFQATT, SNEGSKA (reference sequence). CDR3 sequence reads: CSAPGVVADTQYF. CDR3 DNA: TGCAGTGCCCCCGGCGTCGTAGCAGATACGCAGTATTTT.

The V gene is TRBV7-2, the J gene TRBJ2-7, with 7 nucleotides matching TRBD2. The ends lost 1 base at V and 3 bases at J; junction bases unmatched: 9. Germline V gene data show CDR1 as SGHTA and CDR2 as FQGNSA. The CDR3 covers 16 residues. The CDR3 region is CASSLGPWSGNYEQYF. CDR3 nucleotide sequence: TGTGCCAGCAGCTTAGGTCCGTGGAGCGGGAACTACGAGCAGTACTTC.

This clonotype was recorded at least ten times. The CDR3 is CSARDLMGSGRQEQFF. CDR3 DNA sequence: TGCAGTGCTAGAGATCTCATGGGTAGCGGGAGGCAGGAGCAGTTCTTC. V gene TRBV20-1 combines with J gene TRBJ2-1, with 10 positions matching TRBD2. The junction had 12 bases not matched to a gene; V was cut back by 0 bases and J by 10 bases. CDR3 length: 16 amino acids. Germline V gene lookup returns CDR1 DFQATT and CDR2 SNEGSKA (reference sequence).

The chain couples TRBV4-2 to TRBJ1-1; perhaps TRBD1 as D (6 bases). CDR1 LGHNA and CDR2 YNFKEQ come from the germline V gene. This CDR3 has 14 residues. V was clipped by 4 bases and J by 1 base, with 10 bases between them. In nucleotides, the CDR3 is TGTGCCAGCAGCCCGAGGGGGGCGAACACTGAAGCTTTCTTT. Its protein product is CASSPRGANTEAFF.

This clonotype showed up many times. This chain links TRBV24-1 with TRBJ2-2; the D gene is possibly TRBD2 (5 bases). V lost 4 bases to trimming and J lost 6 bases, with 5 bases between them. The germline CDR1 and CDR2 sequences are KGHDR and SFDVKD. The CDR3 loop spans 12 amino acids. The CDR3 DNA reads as TGTGCCACCAGTGAGAGGGCCGGGGAGCTGTTTTTT. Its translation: CATSERAGELFF.

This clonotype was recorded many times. DNA for the CDR3: TGTGCCAGCACCCCGCTTTCCCGGGGGCCTAACTATGGCTACACCTTC. The encoded protein is CASTPLSRGPNYGYTF. This chain links TRBV28 with TRBJ1-2; D is perhaps TRBD1 (6 bases). V lost 7 bases to trimming and J lost 0 bases, with 18 bases between them. The CDR3 has 16 residues. Germline V gives CDR1 MDHEN, CDR2 SYDVKM.

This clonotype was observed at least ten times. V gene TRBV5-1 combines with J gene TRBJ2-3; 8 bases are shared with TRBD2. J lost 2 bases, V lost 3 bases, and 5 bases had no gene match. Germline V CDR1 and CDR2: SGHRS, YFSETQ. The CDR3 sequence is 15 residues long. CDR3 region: CASSWYGRATDTQYF. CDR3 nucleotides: TGCGCCAGCAGCTGGTACGGGAGGGCCACAGATACGCAGTATTTT.

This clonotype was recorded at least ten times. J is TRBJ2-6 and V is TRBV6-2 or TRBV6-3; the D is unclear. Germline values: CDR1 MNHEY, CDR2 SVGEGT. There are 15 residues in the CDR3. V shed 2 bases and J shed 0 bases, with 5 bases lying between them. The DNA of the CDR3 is TGTGCCAGCAGTTACGACGGCTCTGGGGCCAACGTCCTGACTTTC. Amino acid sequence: CASSYDGSGANVLTF.

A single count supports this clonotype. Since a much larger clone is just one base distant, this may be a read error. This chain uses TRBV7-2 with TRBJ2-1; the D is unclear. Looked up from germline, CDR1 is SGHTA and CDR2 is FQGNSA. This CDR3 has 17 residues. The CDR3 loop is CANSLGRWASSYNEQFF. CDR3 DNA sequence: TGTGCCAACAGCTTAGGAAGGTGGGCCTCCTCCTACAATGAGCAGTTCTTC.

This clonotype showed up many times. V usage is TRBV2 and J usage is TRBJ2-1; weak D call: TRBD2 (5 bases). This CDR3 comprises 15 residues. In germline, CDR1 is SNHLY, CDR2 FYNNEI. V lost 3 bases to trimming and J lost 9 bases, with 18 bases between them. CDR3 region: CASSDGRVAPGEQFF. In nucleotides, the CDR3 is TGTGCCAGCAGTGACGGGCGGGTGGCCCCCGGTGAGCAGTTCTTC. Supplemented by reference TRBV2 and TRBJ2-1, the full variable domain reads EPEVTQTPSHQVTQMGQEVILRCVPISNHLYFYWYRQILGQKVEFLVSFYNNEISEKSEIFDDQFSVERPDGSNFTLKIRSTKLEDSAMYFCASSDGRVAPGEQFFGPGTRLTVL.

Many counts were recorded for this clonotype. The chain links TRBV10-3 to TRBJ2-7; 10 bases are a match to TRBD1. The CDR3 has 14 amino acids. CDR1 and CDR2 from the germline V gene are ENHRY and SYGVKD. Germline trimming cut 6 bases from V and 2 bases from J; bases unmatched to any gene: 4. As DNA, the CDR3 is TGTGCCATCAGCCCGGGACAGGGGACCTACGAGCAGTACTTC. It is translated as CAISPGQGTYEQYF.

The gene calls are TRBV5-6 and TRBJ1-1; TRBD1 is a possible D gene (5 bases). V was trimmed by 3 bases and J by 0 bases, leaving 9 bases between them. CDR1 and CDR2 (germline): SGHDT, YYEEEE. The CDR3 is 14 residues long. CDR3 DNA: TGTGCCAGCAGCTCGGGACGTTTGAACACTGAAGCTTTCTTT. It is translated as CASSSGRLNTEAFF.

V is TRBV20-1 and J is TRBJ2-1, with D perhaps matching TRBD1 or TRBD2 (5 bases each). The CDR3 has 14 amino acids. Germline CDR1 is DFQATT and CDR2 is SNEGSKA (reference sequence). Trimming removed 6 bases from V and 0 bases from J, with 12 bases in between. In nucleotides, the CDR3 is TGCAGTGCCTCGGGGCGATTCTCCTACAATGAGCAGTTCTTC. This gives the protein CSASGRFSYNEQFF.

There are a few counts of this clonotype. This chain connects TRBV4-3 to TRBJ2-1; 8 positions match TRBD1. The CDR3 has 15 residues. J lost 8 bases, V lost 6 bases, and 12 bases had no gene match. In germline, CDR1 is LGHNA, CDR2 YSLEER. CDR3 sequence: CASSIDRGASDEQFF. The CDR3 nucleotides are TGCGCCAGCAGTATAGACAGGGGTGCTTCGGATGAGCAGTTCTTC.

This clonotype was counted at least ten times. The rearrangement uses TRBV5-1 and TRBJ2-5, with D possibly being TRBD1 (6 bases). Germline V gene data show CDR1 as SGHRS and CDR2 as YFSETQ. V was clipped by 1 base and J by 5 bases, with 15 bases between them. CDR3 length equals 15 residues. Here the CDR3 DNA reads TGCGCCAGCAGCTTGTTGCTTACAGGGCTCGAGACCCAGTACTTC. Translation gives CASSLLLTGLETQYF.

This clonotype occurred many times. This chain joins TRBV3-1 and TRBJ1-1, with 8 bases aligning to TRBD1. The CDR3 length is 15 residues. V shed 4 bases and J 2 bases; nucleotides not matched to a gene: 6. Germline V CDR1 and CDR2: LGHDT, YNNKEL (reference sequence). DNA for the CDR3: TGTGCCAGCAGCCTACAGGGACAGGCAAACACTGAAGCTTTCTTT. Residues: CASSLQGQANTEAFF.

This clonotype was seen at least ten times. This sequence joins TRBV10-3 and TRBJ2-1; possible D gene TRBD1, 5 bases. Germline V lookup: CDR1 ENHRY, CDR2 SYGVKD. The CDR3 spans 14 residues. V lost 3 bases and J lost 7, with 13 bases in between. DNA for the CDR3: TGTGCCATCAGTGACCAGGGCTGGGAAAATGAGCAGTTCTTC. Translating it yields CAISDQGWENEQFF.

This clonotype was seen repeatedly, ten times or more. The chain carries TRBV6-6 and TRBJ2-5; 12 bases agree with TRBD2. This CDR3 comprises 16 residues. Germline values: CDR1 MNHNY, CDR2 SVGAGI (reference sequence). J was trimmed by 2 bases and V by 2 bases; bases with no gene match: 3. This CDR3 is CASSYGTSGFQETQYF. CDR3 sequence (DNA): TGTGCCAGCAGTTACGGGACTAGCGGGTTTCAAGAGACCCAGTACTTC.

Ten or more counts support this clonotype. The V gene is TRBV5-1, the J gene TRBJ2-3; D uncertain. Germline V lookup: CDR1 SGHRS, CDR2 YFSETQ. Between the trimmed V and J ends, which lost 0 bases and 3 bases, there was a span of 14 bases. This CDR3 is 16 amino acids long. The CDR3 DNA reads TGCGCCAGCAGCTTGGCCTTGGTAGCTTATACAGATACGCAGTATTTT. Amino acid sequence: CASSLALVAYTDTQYF. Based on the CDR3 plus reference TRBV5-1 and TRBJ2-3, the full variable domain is KAGVTQTPRYLIKTRGQQVTLSCSPISGHRSVSWYQQTPGQGLQFLFEYFSETQRNKGNFPGRFSGRQFSNSRSEMNVSTLELGDSALYLCASSLALVAYTDTQYFGPGTRLTVL.

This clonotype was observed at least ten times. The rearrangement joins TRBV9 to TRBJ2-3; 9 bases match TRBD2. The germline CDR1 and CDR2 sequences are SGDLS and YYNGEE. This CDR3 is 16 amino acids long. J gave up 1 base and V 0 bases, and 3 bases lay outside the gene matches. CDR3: CASSVAPSGGTDTQYF. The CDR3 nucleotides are TGTGCCAGCAGCGTAGCTCCTAGCGGGGGCACAGATACGCAGTATTTT. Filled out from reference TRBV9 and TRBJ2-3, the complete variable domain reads DSGVTQTPKHLITATGQRVTLRCSPRSGDLSVYWYQQSLDQGLQFLIQYYNGEERAKGNILERFSAQQFPDLHSELNLSSLELGDSALYFCASSVAPSGGTDTQYFGPGTRLTVL.

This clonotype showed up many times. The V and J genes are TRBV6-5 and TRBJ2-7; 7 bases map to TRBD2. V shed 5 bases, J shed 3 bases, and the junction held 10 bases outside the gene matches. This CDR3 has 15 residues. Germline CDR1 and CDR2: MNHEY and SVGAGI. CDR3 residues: CASSRTSGGLYEQYF. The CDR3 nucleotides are TGTGCCAGCAGTCGGACTAGTGGGGGACTCTACGAGCAGTACTTC.